This is a list of T cell receptor beta chains from one sample in a study of CD8 T cells in ankylosing spondylitis. TCRdb recomputed calls from the 5' RACE reads with MiXCR, one row per CDR3 protein. There are approximately 550,000 distinct CDR3 sequences in the sample; more than 9.5% occur only once, and about 6.8% lies in the top ten. Sequencing used blood, either unsorted or a sorted T cell fraction (not recorded which). These receptors were collected from a male donor with ankylosing spondylitis. CDR3s include the opening cysteine and the closing phenylalanine or tryptophan. The D gene is left open where the match is weak. Not all rows give a size; the values are once, few, many and, for expanded clones, a class.

j_gene,d_gene,abundance,v_gene,CDR3aa,CDR3nt
TRBJ2-3,.,few,TRBV20-1,CSPSLADTQYF,TGCAGCCCGAGTTTGGCAGATACGCAGTATTTT
TRBJ2-7,.,few,TRBV20-1,CSAPLYEQYF,TGCAGTGCTCCTCTCTACGAGCAGTACTTC
TRBJ1-4,.,few,TRBV18,CASSETDNEKLFF,TGTGCCAGCTCGGAGACAGATAATGAAAAACTGTTTTTT
TRBJ1-2,TRBD1,many,TRBV24-1,CATSDSVRGKGGYTF,TGTGCCACCAGTGATTCCGTCAGGGGGAAGGGTGGCTACACCTTC
TRBJ2-7,TRBD2,once,TRBV29-1,CSVEDPSAGGGYEQYF,TGCAGCGTTGAAGATCCGTCAGCGGGAGGCGGCTACGAGCAGTACTTC
TRBJ1-3,.,.,TRBV12-3/TRBV12-4,CASSLEKISGNTIYF,TGTGCCAGCAGTTTAGAAAAGATCTCTGGAAACACCATATATTTT
TRBJ2-1,.,.,TRBV20-1,CSARDNKQFF,TGCAGTGCTCGAGACAATAAGCAGTTCTTC
TRBJ2-3,.,many,TRBV29-1,CSVEDWADTQYF,TGCAGCGTTGAAGATTGGGCAGATACGCAGTATTTT
TRBJ1-5,TRBD1,few,TRBV20-1,CSAQSTGGNQPQHF,TGCAGTGCTCAATCCACAGGGGGCAATCAGCCCCAGCATTTT
TRBJ2-7,.,.,TRBV27,CASSLVSESTYEQYF,TGTGCCAGCAGTTTAGTTTCAGAATCGACCTACGAGCAGTACTTC
TRBJ2-1,TRBD2,.,TRBV7-8,CASSPPSGSRTYNEQFF,TGTGCCAGCAGCCCGCCTAGCGGGAGCAGGACCTACAATGAGCAGTTCTTC
TRBJ2-1,TRBD1,many,TRBV7-9,CASSPGQGPYNEQFF,TGTGCCAGCAGCCCGGGACAGGGCCCCTACAATGAGCAGTTCTTC